The clone carrying this T cell receptor (beta chain) appeared a few times. The antigen is undetermined. Profiled with immunoSEQ multiplex PCR; TCRdb holds only in-frame clones, not every one. This table has about 82,000 clones, about 82% appearing once. The sample comes from a study of a mutant IDH1 vaccine in newly diagnosed glioma. Study details: The first vaccination came 4-6 weeks after radiotherapy alone, or with temozolomide cycles. Beforehand, treatment had been radiotherapy, temozolomide, or both; the majority received both.

As for time point: week 23, last vaccination. Every vaccination contained 300 ug of the mutant IDH1 20-mer peptide and was paired with topical imiquimod. Patients carried new grade 3 or 4 IDH1-mutant astrocytomas lacking nuclear ATRX. Germline CDR1 SNHLY, CDR2 FYNNEI. Unmatched junction bases numbered 9, after V lost 6 bases and J lost 3 bases. The CDR3 covers 15 residues. The sample was PBMCs, taken from a glioma patient whose treatment included an IDH1 peptide vaccine. The rearrangement joins TRBV2 to TRBJ1-1; 8 bases match TRBD1. The source of this sequence is a man aged 30 to 45 with glioma. Some clones in this sample may be carry-over from other donors' samples. The CDR3 is CASSFTTGVHTEAFF. The DNA for the CDR3 is TGTGCCAGCAGCTTTACGACAGGGGTTCACACTGAAGCTTTCTTT.